Listed here are 32 T cell receptor beta chains from one sample, sequenced in a study of T cells after posttransplantation cyclophosphamide. Data came from immunoSEQ multiplex PCR; TCRdb stores just in-frame clones and leaves some out. The sample offers tens of thousands of clones and no singletons, the top ten holding more than 2%. Sequenced material: PBMCs. The source is a man aged 35 to 55 in good health, CMV-negative, and a related stem cell transplant donor.

This clone has ten or more counts. This sample includes further DNA sequences coding for the same CDR3. The CDR3 loop reads CASNKAGGETQYF. Written as DNA, the CDR3 is TGTGCCAGCAATAAAGCGGGCGGAGAGACCCAGTACTTC. The chain couples TRBV6-5 to TRBJ2-5; possible D gene TRBD2, 6 bases. CDR3 length: 13 residues. Germline V gives CDR1 MNHEY, CDR2 SVGAGI. Trimming cost V 7 bases and J 4 bases, with 13 bases left between them.

The sample holds many counts of this clone. The rearrangement uses TRBV6-6 and TRBJ2-2; possibly TRBD1 for D (5 bases). Deletions cut 7 bases from V and 0 bases from J, with 9 bases between. Germline V CDR1 and CDR2: MNHNY, SVGAGI (reference sequence). CDR3 size: 14 residues. The DNA for the CDR3 is TGTGCCAGCATAAAGGGGTCGAACACCGGGGAGCTGTTTTTT. It is translated as CASIKGSNTGELFF.

There are a few counts of this clone. The chain recombines TRBV27 with TRBJ2-1; 7 bases map to TRBD2. The V segment lost 5 bases and the J segment 8 bases; nucleotides outside the gene matches: 12. The V gene's germline CDR1 is MNHEY and CDR2 SMNVEV (reference sequence). CDR3 length: 15 amino acids. The CDR3 DNA reads TGTGCCAGCAGTCAACTAGCGCCGCTAGGCGATGAGCAGTTCTTC. Protein: CASSQLAPLGDEQFF.

The genes are TRBV27 and TRBJ1-6, with D perhaps TRBD1 (6 bases). The V end was cut by 6 bases, the J end by 7 bases, with 13 bases between. Per germline, CDR1 MNHEY and CDR2 SMNVEV (reference sequence). The CDR3 has 14 amino acids. The CDR3 spells CASRQGTLNSPLHF. The CDR3 nucleotides read TGTGCCAGCAGACAGGGTACCCTCAATTCACCCCTCCACTTT.

This clone has at least ten counts. The rearrangement uses TRBV27 and TRBJ2-7; TRBD2 is a possible D gene (6 bases). The CDR3 loop spans 13 amino acids. CDR1 is MNHEY, CDR2 SMNVEV, per germline (reference sequence). Between the trimmed V and J ends, which lost 4 bases and 3 bases, there was a span of 10 bases. The CDR3 DNA reads TGTGCCAGCAGTTGGGACTCCAACTACGAGCAGTACTTC. Translating it yields CASSWDSNYEQYF.

This clone was picked up many times. The genes are TRBV30 and TRBJ2-2; the match to TRBD2 covers 9 bases. The CDR3 extends over 14 amino acids. Germline loops: CDR1 GTSNPN, CDR2 SVGIG (reference sequence). V lost 7 bases, J lost 6 bases, and 9 bases stayed unmatched. DNA for the CDR3: TGTGCCTTGCCTCTAGCGGGAAATTCCGGGGAGCTGTTTTTT. It encodes CALPLAGNSGELFF.

To note about this clone: Within the sample, other DNA sequences also encode this same CDR3. The chain recombines TRBV5-1 with TRBJ2-2; no clear D. CDR1 is SGHRS and CDR2 is YFSETQ in the germline V gene. V was cut by 4 bases and J by 6 bases, with 10 bases left in between. The CDR3 has 13 residues. CDR3 bases: TGCGCCAGCAGCCTCGACAAGCCCGGGGAGCTGTTTTTT. Its translation is CASSLDKPGELFF. Using reference TRBV5-1 and TRBJ2-2 for the parts outside the CDR3, the full variable domain is KAGVTQTPRYLIKTRGQQVTLSCSPISGHRSVSWYQQTPGQGLQFLFEYFSETQRNKGNFPGRFSGRQFSNSRSEMNVSTLELGDSALYLCASSLDKPGELFFGEGSRLTVL.

The table lists this clone with many counts. The chain employs TRBV19 and TRBJ2-7, with D hard to call. CDR1 is LNHDA and CDR2 is SQIVND in the germline V gene (reference sequence). The CDR3 contains 13 residues. The germline V and J ends were trimmed by 4 bases and 1 base, with 8 bases remaining between them. CDR3 bases: TGTGCCAGTAGTAAGGCGGTTTCCTACGAGCAGTACGTC. Protein product: CASSKAVSYEQYV.

This clone was detected ten times or more. V gene TRBV7-9 combines with J gene TRBJ2-1, with D uncertain. V was cut by 1 base and J by 14 bases, with 12 bases left in between. This CDR3 has 12 residues. CDR1 is SEHNR and CDR2 is FQNEAQ in the germline V gene (reference sequence). CDR3 nucleotide sequence: TGTGCCAGCAGCTTAGATCCATCACGAGAGTTCTTC. Encoded protein: CASSLDPSREFF.

This clone was seen many times. V is TRBV7-2 and J is TRBJ2-1; 11 positions agree with TRBD2. CDR1 and CDR2 (germline): SGHTA, FQGNSA. CDR3 length equals 17 residues. V lost 0 bases to trimming and J lost 10 bases; unmatched junction nucleotides: 11. CDR3 sequence reads: CASSLARGLAGGGEQFF. The CDR3 DNA reads as TGTGCCAGCAGCTTAGCCCGGGGTCTAGCGGGGGGCGGGGAGCAGTTCTTC.

This clone was observed at least ten times. The chain employs TRBV14 and TRBJ1-2; TRBD1 matches 12 bases. CDR3 length equals 15 residues. Trimming at V came to 6 bases and at J to 4 bases, leaving 6 bases not matched to a gene. CDR1 is SGHDN, CDR2 FVKESK, per germline. For the CDR3, the DNA is TGTGCCAGCAGAGGATGGGACAGGGGGCTCTATGGCTACACCTTC. This gives the protein CASRGWDRGLYGYTF. Variable domain in full (rest from reference TRBV14 and TRBJ1-2): EAGVTQFPSHSVIEKGQTVTLRCDPISGHDNLYWYRRVMGKEIKFLLHFVKESKQDESGMPNNRFLAERTGGTYSTLKVQPAELEDSGVYFCASRGWDRGLYGYTFGSGTRLTVV.

There are many counts of this clone. The V gene is TRBV28, the J gene TRBJ2-5; no reliable D call. V was cut by 3 bases and J by 4 bases, with 12 bases left in between. Germline V CDR1 and CDR2: MDHEN, SYDVKM. The CDR3 contains 14 residues. The CDR3 is CASSFLTAPETQYF. The DNA for the CDR3 is TGTGCCAGCAGTTTCCTAACAGCCCCAGAGACCCAGTACTTC.

This clone was seen repeatedly, ten times or more. The rearrangement uses TRBV5-5 and TRBJ2-1; possible D gene TRBD2, 5 bases. Trimming removed 10 bases from V and 9 bases from J, with 20 bases in between. From germline, CDR1 is SGHKS and CDR2 YYEKEE (reference sequence). The length of the CDR3 is 13 residues. In DNA form, the CDR3 reads TGTGCCTCTAATGGAGCATCCGGAGGTGAGCAGTTCTTC. Residues: CASNGASGGEQFF.

This clone was picked up a small number of times. This rearrangement joins TRBV2 to TRBJ2-1; 8 bases align to TRBD2. Losses at the gene ends were 4 bases for V and 4 bases for J; bases not matched to a gene: 6. Per the germline V gene, CDR1 is SNHLY and CDR2 is FYNNEI. The CDR3 loop spans 15 amino acids. CDR3 sequence (DNA): TGTGCCAGCAGTGGGGTAGCGGGATTGTACAATGAGCAGTTCTTC. Amino acids: CASSGVAGLYNEQFF.

This clone was detected ten times or more. CDR3 DNA: TGTGCCACCATAGCGGGGGGGCCAGGGTCCTACGAGCAGTACTTC. Encoded protein: CATIAGGPGSYEQYF. The rearrangement links TRBV10-3 to TRBJ2-7, with TRBD2 matching 11 bases. The CDR3 covers 15 residues. V dropped 10 bases and J dropped 1; count of bases not matched to a gene: 9. The germline V gene encodes CDR1 ENHRY and CDR2 SYGVKD.

There are many counts of this clone. The J gene is TRBJ2-1, the V gene TRBV27, with 14 bases lining up with TRBD2. This CDR3 spans 17 amino acids. Unmatched junction bases numbered 7, after V lost 3 bases and J lost 6 bases. Germline values: CDR1 MNHEY, CDR2 SMNVEV (reference sequence). CDR3 sequence: CASSFRTSGRSANEQFF. CDR3 bases: TGTGCCAGCAGTTTTCGGACTAGCGGGAGGAGTGCCAATGAGCAGTTCTTC.

V usage is TRBV6-1 and J usage is TRBJ2-3; D gene ambiguous. From germline, CDR1 is MNHNS and CDR2 SASEGT. Trimming cost V 1 base and J 0 bases, with 11 bases left between them. This CDR3 spans 16 amino acids. This CDR3 reads CASSEGAVPSTDTQYF. DNA of the CDR3: TGTGCCAGCAGTGAAGGGGCAGTACCTAGCACAGATACGCAGTATTTT.

Many counts were recorded for this clone. The rearrangement links TRBV5-4 to TRBJ2-5; 8 bases fit TRBD1. From germline, CDR1 is SGHNT and CDR2 YYREEE (reference sequence). The CDR3 is 15 residues long. With 0 bases clipped from V and 2 bases from J, the junction kept 3 bases outside the gene matches. This CDR3 is CASSLATGGQETQYF. DNA for the CDR3: TGTGCCAGCAGCTTGGCAACAGGGGGGCAAGAGACCCAGTACTTC.

This clone occurred many times. The chain carries TRBV13 and TRBJ1-4; TRBD1 is a possible D gene (5 bases). The CDR3 runs 13 residues. Trimming pared 8 bases from V and 6 bases from J, leaving 13 bases between. The germline CDR1 and CDR2 sequences are PRHDT and FYEKMQ (reference sequence). For the CDR3, the DNA is TGTGCCAGCGCGGCAGGGATTGATGAAAAACTGTTTTTT. Protein sequence: CASAAGIDEKLFF.

This clone was recorded at least ten times. This rearrangement joins TRBV6-6 to TRBJ1-5; D is possibly TRBD1 (5 bases). The CDR3 length is 16 residues. The V end lost 6 bases, the J end lost 0 bases, and 15 bases lay between the germline ends. Germline V lookup: CDR1 MNHNY, CDR2 SVGAGI (reference sequence). The CDR3 reads CASSSPQGYSNQPQHF. The CDR3 region has the DNA TGTGCCAGCAGCTCGCCGCAGGGATATAGCAATCAGCCCCAGCATTTT.

This clone was seen more than once but under ten times. The chain combines TRBV7-2 with TRBJ1-2; TRBD1 aligns across 8 bases. CDR1 and CDR2 from the germline V gene are SGHTA and FQGNSA. V shed 1 base, J shed 8 bases, and the junction held 9 bases outside the gene matches. The CDR3 runs to 15 residues. CDR3 protein: CASSLEPRTGFGYTF. As DNA, the CDR3 is TGTGCCAGCAGCTTAGAACCGCGGACAGGGTTCGGCTACACCTTC.

The sample holds many counts of this clone. V and J are TRBV4-2 and TRBJ1-1, with a tentative D call TRBD1 (6 bases). The CDR3 has 15 amino acids. V was shortened by 3 bases and J by 1 base, with 12 bases between the two germline ends. CDR1 is LGHNA, CDR2 YNFKEQ, per germline. CDR3 amino acids: CASSQLQGANTEAFF. The CDR3 DNA follows: TGTGCCAGCAGCCAGCTACAGGGCGCGAACACTGAAGCTTTCTTT.

This clone was seen repeatedly, ten times or more. This sequence joins TRBV5-1 and TRBJ2-1; maybe TRBD2 (5 bases). This CDR3 contains 16 residues. The germline gives CDR1 SGHRS, CDR2 YFSETQ. With 0 bases removed from V and 5 bases from J, the gap between germline ends came to 15 bases. CDR3 in DNA: TGCGCCAGCAGCTTGGCCGGGCTAGCTTCCCACAATGAGCAGTTCTTC. Translating it yields CASSLAGLASHNEQFF. The full variable domain, with the rest looked up from reference TRBV5-1 and TRBJ2-1, is KAGVTQTPRYLIKTRGQQVTLSCSPISGHRSVSWYQQTPGQGLQFLFEYFSETQRNKGNFPGRFSGRQFSNSRSEMNVSTLELGDSALYLCASSLAGLASHNEQFFGPGTRLTVL.

This clone was recorded at least ten times. The V and J genes are TRBV7-9 and TRBJ1-2; D may be TRBD1 (6 bases). Germline V gives CDR1 SEHNR, CDR2 FQNEAQ (reference sequence). Deletions cut 4 bases from V and 4 bases from J, with 16 bases between. The CDR3 totals 15 residues. In DNA form, the CDR3 reads TGTGCCAGCAGCTCATCCTCGGGGGGCGGCTATGGCTACACCTTC. It encodes CASSSSSGGGYGYTF. The full variable domain, in which reference TRBV7-9 and TRBJ1-2 provide the parts outside the CDR3, is DTGVSQNPRHKITKRGQNVTFRCDPISEHNRLYWYRQTLGQGPEFLTYFQNEAQLEKSRLLSDRFSAERPKGSFSTLEIQRTEQGDSAMYLCASSSSSGGGYGYTFGSGTRLTVV.

This clone was detected ten times or more. V is TRBV18 and J is TRBJ1-1; D perhaps matches TRBD1 (6 bases). Germline V lookup: CDR1 KGHSH, CDR2 LQKENI. The V end lost 3 bases, the J end lost 1 base, and 18 bases lay between the germline ends. CDR3 size: 17 residues. Written as DNA, the CDR3 is TGTGCCAGCTCACCGGAACGACAGGCAGTCGGGAACACTGAAGCTTTCTTT. This sequence encodes CASSPERQAVGNTEAFF.

The V call is TRBV29-1, the J call TRBJ1-2; the D gene is possibly TRBD1 (5 bases). Trimming removed 0 bases from V and 1 base from J, with 12 bases in between. Germline CDR1 SQVTM, CDR2 ANQGSEA. The CDR3 has 15 amino acids. CDR3 bases: TGCAGCGTTGAAGATCGAAACAGGATTAACTATGGCTACACCTTC. Amino acids: CSVEDRNRINYGYTF.

This clone came up many times. V is TRBV18 and J is TRBJ1-1; perhaps TRBD1 as D (5 bases). Germline CDR1 and CDR2: KGHSH and LQKENI. The CDR3 is made up of 18 amino acids. V lost 6 bases and J lost 0, with 23 bases in between. Here the CDR3 DNA reads TGTGCCAGCTCCTTAATGGGAGGGGCTCGCAGTGTGAACACTGAAGCTTTCTTT. It specifies CASSLMGGARSVNTEAFF.

Many counts were recorded for this clone. This chain connects TRBV18 to TRBJ2-3; TRBD1 matches 8 bases. The CDR3 is made up of 16 amino acids. After removal of 4 bases from V and 1 base from J, the junction contained 7 bases not matched to a gene. Germline values: CDR1 KGHSH, CDR2 LQKENI. DNA of the CDR3: TGTGCCAGCTCACTAGGGGGCAGGGGGCGCACAGATACGCAGTATTTT. This sequence encodes CASSLGGRGRTDTQYF.

Ten or more counts support this clone. Other nucleotide sequences in the sample specify the same CDR3. J is TRBJ2-3 and V is TRBV6-5, with TRBD2 as a possible D gene (6 bases). This CDR3 has 14 residues. Trimming pared 6 bases from V and 0 bases from J, leaving 10 bases between. CDR1 and CDR2 from the germline V gene are MNHEY and SVGAGI. DNA for the CDR3: TGTGCCAGCAGGGTCCGGGGGAGCACAGATACGCAGTATTTT. Translating it yields CASRVRGSTDTQYF.

This clone was detected ten times or more. This rearrangement joins TRBV11-1 to TRBJ2-3; D is perhaps TRBD2 (6 bases). Germline CDR1 SGHAT, CDR2 FQDESV (reference sequence). This CDR3 is 17 amino acids long. V was shortened by 3 bases and J by 1 base, with 17 bases between the two germline ends. The CDR3: CASSLMRAGFGTDTQYF. In nucleotides, the CDR3 is TGTGCCAGCAGCTTGATGCGGGCGGGATTCGGCACAGATACGCAGTATTTT. Supplemented by reference TRBV11-1 and TRBJ2-3, the full variable domain reads EAEVAQSPRYKITEKSQAVAFWCDPISGHATLYWYRQILGQGPELLVQFQDESVVDDSQLPKDRFSAERLKGVDSTLKIQPAELGDSAMYLCASSLMRAGFGTDTQYFGPGTRLTVL.

This clone was seen ten or more times. The genes are TRBV5-1 and TRBJ1-1, with 8 bases identical to TRBD1. J was trimmed by 2 bases and V by 5 bases; bases with no gene match: 2. Germline CDR1 reads SGHRS; CDR2 reads YFSETQ. CDR3 length: 13 amino acids. DNA of the CDR3: TGCGCCAGCAGGGCAGGGGGCAACACTGAAGCTTTCTTT. Protein sequence: CASRAGGNTEAFF.

The V gene is TRBV6-1, the J gene TRBJ1-3; D gene ambiguous. In germline, CDR1 is MNHNS, CDR2 SASEGT. The CDR3 contains 14 residues. Trimming shortened V by 5 bases and J by 0 bases, and 8 bases separated the two germline ends. CDR3 nucleotides: TGTGCCAGCAGTTCAGGAATCTCTGGAAACACCATATATTTT. Its translation: CASSSGISGNTIYF.